Included here is one T cell receptor beta chain sequence, with context. What it recognizes is unknown. The CDR3 loop spans 13 amino acids. Deletions cut 0 bases from V and 4 bases from J, with 7 bases between. Germline V gene data show CDR1 as GTSNPN and CDR2 as SVGIG (reference sequence). The record originates from a study of blood T cells in healthy people across ages. General study findings and limits: PBMCs went unsorted, and a conclusive naive versus antigen-experienced comparison was therefore prevented. Observed TCR beta diversity per million T cells went down as age went up. This fall followed a roughly linear course with age.

A second PCR, run for about 6 to 11 cycles, used a sample-barcoded 5' primer plus a J-beta primer mix. Each of the cDNA molecules was tagged by a template-switch adaptor with 12 random nucleotides. One entry per CDR3 protein, called by TCRdb with MiXCR from the 5' RACE reads. The top ten hold approximately 4.1% of the sample, which has 1.5 million to 1.8 million distinct CDR3 sequences, about 42% seen once. V and J are TRBV30 and TRBJ1-3; D remains unclear. Sequencing was carried out using blood. This TCR was recovered from a young woman in good health. In DNA form, the CDR3 reads TGTGCCTGGAGTGTCTTGGTCGGAAACACCATATATTTT. Protein product: CAWSVLVGNTIYF.